The clone carrying this T cell receptor (beta chain) turned up a few times. Its antigen is undetermined. The source of the sample is a study of human T cells and chemical hapten exposure. Overall study context: Sensitization applied 2% DPC to about 2 cm by about 2 cm of upper inner arm skin.

Findings and caveats of the study: The formation of large CDR3 similarity clusters by expanded TCRs significantly exceeded that of controls.

TCRdb used MiXCR to reprocess the RACE reads, holding one entry per CDR3 protein. This sample has about 97,000 distinct CDR3 sequences, with about 28% found just once. The sample's time point: patch test 3, about 24 weeks after DPC sensitization. Specified treatment: therapeutic diphenylcyclopropenone sensitization with weekly scalp DPC. The sample here was whole blood, taken in connection with sensitization to the hapten diphenylcyclopropenone (DPC). The TCR comes from a man between 35 and 55 years old with alopecia areata. Some clones in this sample may be carry-over from other donors' samples.

CDR3 sequence: CASSRDRYEQYF. The CDR3, as DNA: TGTGCCAGCAGCAGGGACCGATACGAGCAGTACTTC. J is TRBJ2-7 and V is TRBV7-2; D tentatively reads TRBD1 or TRBD2 (5 bases each). The V end lost 5 bases, the J end lost 4 bases, and 9 bases lay between the germline ends. CDR3 size: 12 residues. From germline, CDR1 is SGHTA and CDR2 FQGNSA.